Shown below are 18 T cell receptor beta chains from a single sample sequenced in a study of T cell responses to AZD1222 COVID-19 vaccine. Produced via immunoSEQ multiplex PCR; TCRdb's table is partial and in-frame only. Of 150,000 or so clones listed, under 95% are singletons. Specimen: peripheral blood, collected on day 0 of AZD1222 vaccination. The receptors shown here come from an adult in good health.

The chain employs TRBV7-6 and TRBJ1-1; 7 bases map to TRBD1. The CDR3 is 16 residues long. J was trimmed by 2 bases and V by 5 bases; bases with no gene match: 11. Germline-derived CDR1 and CDR2 are SGHVS and FNYEAQ. CDR3 sequence reads: CASSPLTDRINTEAFF. As DNA, the CDR3 is TGTGCCAGCAGCCCGTTAACGGACAGGATTAACACTGAAGCTTTCTTT.

The chain links TRBV7-2 to TRBJ1-1; TRBD1 is a possible D gene (5 bases). The ends were cut back, 2 bases at V and 5 bases at J, with 18 bases in the middle. The CDR3 sequence is 16 residues long. Germline V gene lookup returns CDR1 SGHTA and CDR2 FQGNSA. The CDR3 is CASSLFLGMKGTEAFF. The CDR3, as DNA: TGTGCCAGCAGCTTATTCTTAGGGATGAAGGGGACTGAAGCTTTCTTT.

J is TRBJ2-3 and V is TRBV6-2 or TRBV6-3; D unclear. V was pared by 2 bases and J by 4 bases, with 7 bases between. In germline, CDR1 is MNHEY, CDR2 SVGEGT. This CDR3 comprises 13 residues. The CDR3 is CASSYPISDTQYF. As DNA, the CDR3 is TGTGCCAGCAGTTACCCCATTTCAGATACGCAGTATTTT.

This chain links TRBV9 with TRBJ1-3, with D perhaps matching TRBD1 (6 bases). Germline V gene sequence: CDR1 SGDLS, CDR2 YYNGEE. The CDR3 loop spans 16 amino acids. V was cut by 4 bases and J by 4 bases, with 18 bases left in between. Here the CDR3 reads CASSPRGGGLGNTIYF. CDR3 nucleotides: TGTGCCAGCAGCCCTCGTGGGGGGGGGCTCGGAAACACCATATATTTT.

This clone appeared once. This chain joins TRBV6-5 and TRBJ2-7, with D possibly TRBD1 on 6 matching bases. V gave up 8 bases and J gave up 6 bases, with 14 bases separating them. CDR3 length: 12 residues. Germline V gene sequence: CDR1 MNHEY, CDR2 SVGAGI. CDR3 DNA: TGTGCCAGCCGAGAGGGGGTCCGCGAGCAGTACTTC. It yields the protein CASREGVREQYF.

The chain links TRBV7-2 to TRBJ2-3, with D perhaps matching TRBD2 (7 bases). The CDR3 is 16 residues long. Germline V gene sequence: CDR1 SGHTA, CDR2 FQGNSA. With 5 bases removed from V and 3 bases from J, the gap between germline ends came to 18 bases. CDR3 in DNA: TGTGCCAGCAGCGCCAATCAGCGGGGACATACAGATACGCAGTATTTT. Translating it yields CASSANQRGHTDTQYF.

V usage is TRBV6-4 and J usage is TRBJ2-2; D might be TRBD2 (6 bases). CDR1 is MRHNA and CDR2 is SNTAGT in the germline V gene. The V end lost 6 bases, the J end lost 3 bases, and 11 bases lay between the germline ends. The CDR3 runs to 14 residues. CDR3 sequence (DNA): TGTGCCAGCAGCTCGGGCGGGGACACCGGGGAGCTGTTTTTT. Residues: CASSSGGDTGELFF.

The chain joins TRBV28 to TRBJ2-6; 7 bases line up with TRBD1. The germline V gene has CDR1 MDHEN and CDR2 SYDVKM. The CDR3 has 17 amino acids. The J segment lost 0 bases and the V segment lost 4 bases, leaving 6 bases of the junction unmatched. The CDR3 loop reads CASSWSRDSSGANVLTF. In DNA form, the CDR3 reads TGTGCCAGCAGTTGGAGCAGGGACAGCTCTGGGGCCAACGTCCTGACTTTC.

A single count supports this clone. The chain joins TRBV19 to TRBJ1-5; D is ambiguous. Trimming took 5 bases from V and 3 from J, leaving 17 bases between them. From germline, CDR1 is LNHDA and CDR2 SQIVND (reference sequence). The CDR3 is made up of 16 amino acids. This CDR3 reads CASSRGKVDFNQPQHF. The CDR3 DNA reads as TGTGCCAGTAGTCGAGGAAAGGTAGATTTCAATCAGCCCCAGCATTTT.

This chain links TRBV11-1 with TRBJ2-3, with D perhaps TRBD1 (6 bases). Germline CDR1 is SGHAT and CDR2 is FQDESV (reference sequence). V was trimmed by 5 bases and J by 3 bases, leaving 18 bases between them. The CDR3 is 16 residues long. DNA for the CDR3: TGTGCCAGCAGCAAAACAGGGATTTTCGGGACAGATACGCAGTATTTT. This codes for CASSKTGIFGTDTQYF.

As DNA, the CDR3 is TGTGCCAGCAGCACCGGGACAGGGGGCTCCTCCGGGGAGCTGTTTTTT. Its translation: CASSTGTGGSSGELFF. V usage is TRBV7-8 and J usage is TRBJ2-2, with TRBD1 identical over 12 bases. The CDR3 has 16 amino acids. CDR1 is SGHVS and CDR2 is FQNEAQ in the germline V gene. V was pared by 5 bases and J by 6 bases, with 7 bases of the junction left unmatched.

This chain uses TRBV6-5 with TRBJ1-4; D call uncertain. The CDR3 has 15 residues. V was pared by 0 bases and J by 8 bases, with 13 bases between. Germline V gene lookup returns CDR1 MNHEY and CDR2 SVGAGI. The DNA of the CDR3 is TGTGCCAGCAGTTACTCTCCCTCGAGAGGCGAAAAACTGTTTTTT. Translation gives CASSYSPSRGEKLFF.

The chain couples TRBV28 to TRBJ1-4, with D perhaps matching TRBD1 (5 bases). With 6 bases removed from V and 0 bases from J, the gap between germline ends came to 8 bases. The length of the CDR3 is 14 residues. CDR1 and CDR2 (germline): MDHEN, SYDVKM. The CDR3 spells CASRRDATNEKLFF. The CDR3, as DNA: TGTGCCAGCAGGAGGGACGCAACTAATGAAAAACTGTTTTTT.

The chain carries TRBV3-1 (or the pseudogene TRBV3-2) and TRBJ2-4; D unclear. The germline gives CDR1 LGHDT, CDR2 YNNKEL (reference sequence). V dropped 0 bases and J dropped 15 bases, with 6 bases sitting between them. The CDR3 spans 10 residues. The DNA of the CDR3 is TGTGCCAGCAGCCAAGAGCGTCTGTACTTC. Its translation is CASSQERLYF.

This clone was observed a handful of times. J is TRBJ2-6 and V is TRBV6-4; a weak D match, TRBD2 (5 bases). This CDR3 is 14 amino acids long. The V end lost 3 bases, the J end lost 4 bases, and 7 bases lay between the germline ends. Germline CDR1 is MRHNA and CDR2 is SNTAGT. In nucleotides, the CDR3 is TGTGCCAGCAGTGAGAGGGCCGGGGCCAACGTCCTGACTTTC. As protein: CASSERAGANVLTF.

CDR3 sequence reads: CASASQEGARYEQYF. CDR3 coding DNA: TGTGCCAGCGCCTCACAGGAGGGGGCTCGCTACGAGCAGTACTTC. The chain uses TRBV28 and TRBJ2-7; tentative D call: TRBD1 (7 bases). CDR3 length: 15 residues. Deletions cut 8 bases from V and 3 bases from J, with 20 bases between. Germline assignment: CDR1 MDHEN and CDR2 SYDVKM.

The chain is built from TRBV18 and TRBJ1-1; TRBD1 matches 10 bases. V was clipped by 3 bases and J by 7 bases; unmatched bases: 5. The V gene's germline CDR1 is KGHSH and CDR2 LQKENI. The CDR3 runs 14 residues. CDR3 nucleotide sequence: TGTGCCAGCTCACCGCGCGGGACAGGGGATGAAGCTTTCTTT. Encoded protein: CASSPRGTGDEAFF.

This chain connects TRBV6-5 to TRBJ2-1, with 7 positions matching TRBD2. CDR1 and CDR2 (germline): MNHEY, SVGAGI. CDR3 length equals 15 residues. V shed 4 bases and J 10 bases; nucleotides not matched to a gene: 13. In nucleotides, the CDR3 is TGTGCCAGCAGTTCCGACTATCCCCCTAGCGGCGAGCAGTTCTTC. This encodes CASSSDYPPSGEQFF.